These 26 T cell receptor beta chains were all obtained from the same sample, sequenced in a study of early T cells in non-severe SARS-CoV-2 infection. TCRdb re-called the 5' RACE reads through MiXCR, storing one row per CDR3 protein. The sample lists some 66,000 distinct CDR3 sequences, roughly an eighth seen once, with roughly 5.2% in the top ten. Sequenced sample: whole blood. These receptors all stem from an adult who was a healthcare worker with PCR-confirmed SARS-CoV-2 infection or an uninfected control (not recorded which).

This clonotype was seen repeatedly, ten times or more. The chain links TRBV15 to TRBJ2-7, with TRBD2 as a possible D gene (5 bases). In germline, CDR1 is LNHNV, CDR2 YYDKDF (reference sequence). The length of the CDR3 is 14 residues. Between the trimmed V and J ends, which lost 1 base and 3 bases, there was a span of 10 bases. CDR3 residues: CATSRGSGGYEQYF. The CDR3 DNA reads as TGTGCCACCAGCAGAGGTTCAGGAGGCTACGAGCAGTACTTC.

In its sample, this clonotype was seen many times. The genes are TRBV12-5 and TRBJ2-4; the D gene is possibly TRBD1 (6 bases). Trimming stripped 4 bases from V and 0 bases from J, with 16 bases between. This CDR3 contains 17 residues. Germline V gene sequence: CDR1 LGHNT, CDR2 FRNRAP. Written as DNA, the CDR3 is TGTGCTAGTGGTTCCTATACAGGGAGAGTAGCCAAAAACATTCAGTACTTC. Translation gives CASGSYTGRVAKNIQYF.

The rearrangement uses TRBV12-3 or TRBV12-4 and TRBJ2-3, with TRBD2 identical over 10 bases. The CDR3 loop spans 15 amino acids. The ends lost 6 bases at V and 5 bases at J; junction bases unmatched: 8. The CDR3 DNA sequence: TGTGCCAGCAGGCTGAGCGGGAGGGCCGAAGATACGCAGTATTTT. Its translation: CASRLSGRAEDTQYF.

This clonotype was counted between two and nine times. The V call is TRBV27, the J call TRBJ1-5, with TRBD1 identical over 7 bases. The CDR3 covers 15 residues. V dropped 2 bases and J dropped 0; count of bases not matched to a gene: 1. Germline V gene sequence: CDR1 MNHEY, CDR2 SMNVEV (reference sequence). Here the CDR3 reads CASSLRGLSNQPQHF. The CDR3 nucleotides read TGTGCCAGCAGTTTAAGGGGGCTTAGCAATCAGCCCCAGCATTTT.

This clonotype was detected ten times or more. The rearrangement links TRBV5-5 to TRBJ1-6, with D possibly being TRBD1 (6 bases). Germline V CDR1 and CDR2: SGHKS, YYEKEE (reference sequence). Deletions cut 1 base from V and 7 bases from J, with 12 bases between. This CDR3 has 15 amino acids. The CDR3 spells CASSLLTGPNSPLHF. In DNA form, the CDR3 reads TGTGCCAGCAGCTTGCTGACAGGCCCCAATTCACCCCTCCACTTT.

This clonotype came up a few times. This chain links TRBV20-1 with TRBJ2-5; D remains ambiguous. Germline CDR1 reads DFQATT; CDR2 reads SNEGSKA (reference sequence). The CDR3 consists of 13 residues. Trimming pared 2 bases from V and 1 base from J, leaving 8 bases between. The CDR3 DNA sequence: TGCAGTGCTAGACAGGCAGCCCAAGAGACCCAGTACTTC. Protein: CSARQAAQETQYF.

The chain combines TRBV9 with TRBJ2-1; D might be TRBD1 or TRBD2, each matching 5 bases. Trimming cost V 0 bases and J 6 bases, with 13 bases left between them. The length of the CDR3 is 15 residues. Germline CDR1 is SGDLS and CDR2 is YYNGEE. The chain's CDR3 is CASSVGGIVSNEQFF. The CDR3 DNA reads as TGTGCCAGCAGCGTAGGGGGGATCGTAAGCAATGAGCAGTTCTTC.

This chain connects TRBV6-5 to TRBJ2-3; D unresolved. Between the trimmed V and J ends, which lost 2 bases and 0 bases, there was a span of 6 bases. The CDR3 sequence is 14 residues long. The germline V gene has CDR1 MNHEY and CDR2 SVGAGI. CDR3 residues: CASSYLDSTDTQYF. The DNA for the CDR3 is TGTGCCAGCAGTTACCTGGACAGCACAGATACGCAGTATTTT.

J is TRBJ2-3 and V is TRBV29-1; TRBD2 might be the D (6 bases). From germline, CDR1 is SQVTM and CDR2 ANQGSEA. V lost 4 bases, J lost 1 base, and 9 bases lay in between. The CDR3 has 13 residues. The CDR3 loop reads CSVVQRGTDTQYF. As DNA, the CDR3 is TGCAGCGTTGTACAGCGGGGCACAGATACGCAGTATTTT.

This clonotype was seen many times. The rearrangement joins TRBV29-1 to TRBJ1-1; D is undetermined. The CDR3 totals 13 residues. CDR1 SQVTM and CDR2 ANQGSEA come from the germline V gene. The CDR3 reads CSVQRGPNTEAFF. The CDR3 coding sequence is TGCAGTGTTCAGCGAGGGCCGAACACTGAAGCTTTCTTT.

This clonotype was observed at least ten times. The chain carries TRBV7-2 and TRBJ2-3; D ambiguous. Trimming removed 3 bases at V and 0 bases at J, with 7 bases between. The CDR3 is 14 amino acids. Germline V lookup: CDR1 SGHTA, CDR2 FQGNSA. The CDR3 nucleotides read TGTGCCAGCAGCTTCAGCACTAGCACAGATACGCAGTATTTT. Protein sequence: CASSFSTSTDTQYF.

The chain uses TRBV4-2 and TRBJ1-5; tentative D call: TRBD1 (6 bases). Looked up from germline, CDR1 is LGHNA and CDR2 is YNFKEQ. V was pared by 0 bases and J by 6 bases, with 12 bases between. The CDR3 has 15 amino acids. This chain's CDR3 is CASSQDPGGRQPQHF. The DNA of the CDR3 is TGTGCCAGCAGCCAAGATCCTGGGGGCCGTCAGCCCCAGCATTTT.

This clonotype has at least ten counts. V and J are TRBV3-1 and TRBJ2-7, with a tentative D call TRBD1 (6 bases). V shed 4 bases and J shed 2 bases, with 18 bases lying between them. This CDR3 is built from 16 residues. CDR1 and CDR2 (germline): LGHDT, YNNKEL (reference sequence). CDR3 residues: CASSPWGQGDTYEQYF. Written as DNA, the CDR3 is TGTGCCAGCAGCCCCTGGGGGCAGGGAGATACCTACGAGCAGTACTTC.

This clonotype was recorded at least ten times. The chain uses TRBV20-1 and TRBJ2-1; 8 bases are shared with TRBD2. Germline-derived CDR1 and CDR2 are DFQATT and SNEGSKA (reference sequence). V lost 3 bases to trimming and J lost 0 bases; unmatched junction nucleotides: 13. This CDR3 comprises 18 residues. CDR3 bases: TGCAGTGCTAGTTCCACTAGCGGAAGAGGCCCCTCCTACAATGAGCAGTTCTTC. This translates into CSASSTSGRGPSYNEQFF.

This clonotype was seen only a few times. The J gene is TRBJ1-5, the V gene TRBV11-2; unclear D gene. The CDR3 runs 15 residues. Trimming pared 0 bases from V and 3 bases from J, leaving 9 bases between. In germline, CDR1 is SGHAT, CDR2 FQNNGV. The CDR3 is CASSLEGRDNQPQHF. The DNA of the CDR3 is TGTGCCAGCAGCTTAGAAGGCCGGGACAATCAGCCCCAGCATTTT. The variable domain in full, completed from reference TRBV11-2 and TRBJ1-5, reads EAGVAQSPRYKIIEKRQSVAFWCNPISGHATLYWYQQILGQGPKLLIQFQNNGVVDDSQLPKDRFSAERLKGVDSTLKIQPAKLEDSAVYLCASSLEGRDNQPQHFGDGTRLSIL.

The CDR3 here is CASSLQETEIGQYF. DNA of the CDR3: TGTGCCAGCAGTTTACAGGAAACAGAAATCGGGCAGTACTTC. The rearrangement links TRBV28 to TRBJ2-7; D is uncertain. This CDR3 is 14 amino acids long. V dropped 2 bases and J dropped 9 bases, with 17 bases sitting between them. CDR1 and CDR2 from the germline V gene are MDHEN and SYDVKM. The variable domain in full, with the rest retrieved from reference TRBV28 and TRBJ2-7, is DVKVTQSSRYLVKRTGEKVFLECVQDMDHENMFWYRQDPGLGLRLIYFSYDVKMKEKGDIPEGYSVSREKKERFSLILESASTNQTSMYLCASSLQETEIGQYFGPGTRLTVT.

This clonotype came up many times. The rearrangement joins TRBV14 to TRBJ2-6; perhaps TRBD1 as D (5 bases). Trimming pared 2 bases from V and 0 bases from J, leaving 11 bases between. The germline CDR1 and CDR2 sequences are SGHDN and FVKESK. CDR3 size: 17 residues. The CDR3 bases are TGTGCCAGCAGCCAACGCTCAGGGTTCTCTGGGGCCAACGTCCTGACTTTC. It yields the protein CASSQRSGFSGANVLTF.

This clonotype was seen many times. This sequence joins TRBV5-1 and TRBJ1-2, with D perhaps TRBD1 (6 bases). There are 14 residues in the CDR3. The V end was cut by 0 bases, the J end by 4 bases, with 10 bases between. In germline, CDR1 is SGHRS, CDR2 YFSETQ. As DNA, the CDR3 is TGCGCCAGCAGCTTGGTAACAGGGACCTATGGCTACACCTTC. Residues: CASSLVTGTYGYTF.

There are a few counts of this clonotype. The CDR3 nucleotides read TGCAGTGCTAGAGATTCGTCGGGGATAGCGGGAGTACTGACCCAGTACTTC. As protein: CSARDSSGIAGVLTQYF. The chain recombines TRBV20-1 with TRBJ2-5, with 9 bases identical to TRBD2. The CDR3 is made up of 17 amino acids. CDR1 and CDR2 (germline): DFQATT, SNEGSKA (reference sequence). The V segment lost 0 bases and the J segment 7 bases; nucleotides outside the gene matches: 15.

This chain joins TRBV6-6 and TRBJ2-1, with no clear D. The CDR3 consists of 12 residues. V lost 2 bases to trimming and J lost 6 bases, with 5 bases between them. Germline-derived CDR1 and CDR2 are MNHNY and SVGAGI (reference sequence). CDR3 region: CASSYAVNEQFF. The CDR3 DNA is TGTGCCAGCAGTTACGCGGTCAATGAGCAGTTCTTC.

This clonotype was counted between two and nine times. The V gene is TRBV2, the J gene TRBJ1-4; possible D gene TRBD1, 5 bases. The CDR3 is 19 residues long. Germline V gives CDR1 SNHLY, CDR2 FYNNEI. Trimming took 0 bases from V and 0 from J, leaving 17 bases between them. CDR3 residues: CASSEADKGLIATNEKLFF. The CDR3 nucleotides read TGTGCCAGCAGTGAAGCAGACAAGGGACTAATTGCAACTAATGAAAAACTGTTTTTT.

This clonotype was observed a handful of times. The chain uses TRBV7-3 and TRBJ2-1; D is unclear. The CDR3 length is 13 residues. With 2 bases removed from V and 3 bases from J, the gap between germline ends came to 5 bases. The germline V gene has CDR1 SGHTA and CDR2 FQGTGA. The DNA of the CDR3 is TGTGCCAGCAGCTTATCAGTCTACAATGAGCAGTTCTTC. Amino acid sequence: CASSLSVYNEQFF.

This clonotype has ten or more counts. The germline gene is not matched at one end of the junction; a read error may be the cause. The chain employs TRBV5-1 and TRBJ2-3, with 8 bases lining up with TRBD1. CDR3 size: 15 residues. Germline V gene data show CDR1 as SGHRS and CDR2 as YFSETQ. CDR3 loop: CASSLAGGGTDTQYF. The DNA of the CDR3 is TGTGCCAGCAGCTTAGCAGGGGGCGGGACAGATACGCAGTATTTT.

This clonotype showed up many times. V and J are TRBV6-2 or TRBV6-3 and TRBJ2-7; D is tentatively TRBD1 or TRBD2 (5 bases each). The V gene lost 2 bases and the J gene lost 1 base, with 9 bases spanning the gap. Germline CDR1 MNHEY, CDR2 SVGEGT. CDR3 length: 14 amino acids. As DNA, the CDR3 is TGTGCCAGCAGTTACAGGGACGGATCCTACGAGCAGTACTTC. Translated: CASSYRDGSYEQYF.

The chain couples TRBV7-3 to TRBJ2-5, with D unclear. The CDR3 runs 13 residues. V was cut by 2 bases and J by 6 bases, with 10 bases left in between. Per germline, CDR1 SGHTA and CDR2 FQGTGA. The CDR3 coding sequence is TGTGCCAGCAGCTTAGGGCTAGAGCAGACCCAGTACTTC. Protein sequence: CASSLGLEQTQYF.

This clonotype appeared many times. V and J are TRBV6-1 and TRBJ2-2; 7 positions agree with TRBD1. Germline V gene data show CDR1 as MNHNS and CDR2 as SASEGT. The CDR3 has 13 amino acids. Germline trimming cut 8 bases from V and 2 bases from J; bases unmatched to any gene: 2. The CDR3: CASRQGNTGELFF. DNA of the CDR3: TGTGCCAGCCGACAGGGAAACACCGGGGAGCTGTTTTTT.